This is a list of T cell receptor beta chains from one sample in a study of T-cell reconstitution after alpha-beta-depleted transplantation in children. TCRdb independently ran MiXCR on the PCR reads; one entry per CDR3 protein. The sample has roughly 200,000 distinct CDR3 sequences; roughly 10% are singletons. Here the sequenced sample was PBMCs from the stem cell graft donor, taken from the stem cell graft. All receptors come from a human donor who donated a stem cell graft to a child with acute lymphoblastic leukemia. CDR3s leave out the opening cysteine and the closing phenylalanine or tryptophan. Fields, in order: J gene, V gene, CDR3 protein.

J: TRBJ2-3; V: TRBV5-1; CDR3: ASSPPRGLTDTQY
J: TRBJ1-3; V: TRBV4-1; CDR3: ASSEETGLTPGNTIY
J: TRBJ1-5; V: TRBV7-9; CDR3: ASSLGDRVGEPQH
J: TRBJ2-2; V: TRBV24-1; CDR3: ATSDRGNGELF
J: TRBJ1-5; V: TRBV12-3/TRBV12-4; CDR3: ASSFRSNQPQH
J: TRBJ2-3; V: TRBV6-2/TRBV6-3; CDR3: ASSYLAGMMDTQY
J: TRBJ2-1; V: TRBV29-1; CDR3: SVRDRGYDNEQF
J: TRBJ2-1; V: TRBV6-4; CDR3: ASSPSPLAGSPNEQF
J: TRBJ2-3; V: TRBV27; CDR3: ASSLASGGPSTDTQY
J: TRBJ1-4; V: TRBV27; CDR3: ASSPPGLAEKLF
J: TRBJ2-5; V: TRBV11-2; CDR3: ASSHIISGGPSETQY
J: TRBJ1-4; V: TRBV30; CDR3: AWSLGEKLF
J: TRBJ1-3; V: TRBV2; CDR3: ASSVFRQGARGNTIY
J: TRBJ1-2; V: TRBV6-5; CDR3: ASSSQPGQNYGYT
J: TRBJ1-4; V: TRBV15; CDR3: ATSRGQAEKLF
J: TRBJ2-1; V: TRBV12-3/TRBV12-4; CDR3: ASSPPGGASYNEQF
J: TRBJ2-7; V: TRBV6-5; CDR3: ASSYAGTNYEQY
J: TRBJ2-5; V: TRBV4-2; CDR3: ASSQGTEETQY
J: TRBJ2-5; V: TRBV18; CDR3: ASSPGTGPQETQY
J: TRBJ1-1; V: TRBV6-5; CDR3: ASSYTKRGTEAF
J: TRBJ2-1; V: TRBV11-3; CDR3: ASSKGSDGGNNEQF
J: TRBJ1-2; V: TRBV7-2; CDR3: ASVLGWENNYGYT
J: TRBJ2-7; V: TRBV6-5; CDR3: ASSYFQGSGLVYEQY
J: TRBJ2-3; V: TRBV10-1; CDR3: ASSESKGFTDTQY
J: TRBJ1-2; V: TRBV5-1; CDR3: ASSAAGVIYGYT
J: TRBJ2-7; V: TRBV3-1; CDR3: ASSLRTGVSYEQY
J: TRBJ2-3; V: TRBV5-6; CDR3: ASSNQPGARTDTQY
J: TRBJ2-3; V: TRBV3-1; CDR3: ASSLLSGASTDTQY
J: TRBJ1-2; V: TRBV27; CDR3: ASSLSREGGNNYGYT
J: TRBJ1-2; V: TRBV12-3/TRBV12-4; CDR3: ASSTAEWNGYT
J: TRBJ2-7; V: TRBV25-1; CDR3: ASRTGYEQY
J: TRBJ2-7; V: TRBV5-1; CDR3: ASSPAGPNSYEQY
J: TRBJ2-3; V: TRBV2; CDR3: ASSVLRGGTDTQY
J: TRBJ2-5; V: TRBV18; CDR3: ASSQLEVETQY
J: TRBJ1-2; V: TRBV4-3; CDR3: ASSHNLKSYGYT
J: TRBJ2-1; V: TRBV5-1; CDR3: ASSWGDPYNEQF